The 16 T cell receptor beta chains presented below share a single source sample, sequenced in a study of OX40 agonist ivuxolimab in advanced cancers. TCRdb's table, derived via immunoSEQ multiplex PCR, lists solely in-frame clones and lacks some. The table shows approximately 65,000 clones, with approximately 89% occurring only once. Sequenced material: CD4+ or CD8+ T cells sorted from blood, taken in a trial of the OX40 agonist ivuxolimab. Receptors originate from an adult with an advanced solid tumor such as melanoma, head and neck, liver or kidney cancer.

This chain links TRBV2 with TRBJ2-2; D remains unclear. Trimming removed 6 bases from V and 1 base from J, with 15 bases in between. The germline gives CDR1 SNHLY, CDR2 FYNNEI. The CDR3 has 16 residues. The CDR3 DNA reads TGTGCCAGCAGGAACCCTCGTTTCGGGAACACCGGGGAGCTGTTTTTT. Translation: CASRNPRFGNTGELFF.

Regarding this clone: A read error may account for a junction end that differs from germline. This chain uses TRBV5-1 with TRBJ2-7, with D perhaps being TRBD1 or TRBD2 (6 bases each). This CDR3 has 13 residues. Per germline, CDR1 SGHRS and CDR2 YFSETQ. In DNA, the CDR3 is TGTGCCAGCAGCCCGGGGGCTCCGAACGAGCAGTACTTC. Its translation is CASSPGAPNEQYF.

The gene calls are TRBV2 and TRBJ1-1; D ambiguous. CDR1 and CDR2 (germline): SNHLY, FYNNEI. Trimming left V 8 bases short and J 0 bases short, with 13 bases between. This CDR3 is 14 amino acids long. The CDR3 sequence: CASLNPGMNTEAFF. CDR3 in DNA: TGTGCCAGCCTTAACCCAGGAATGAACACTGAAGCTTTCTTT.

This clone was seen once. The chain combines TRBV7-2 with TRBJ2-7; TRBD1 or TRBD2 may be the D gene (6 bases each). With 5 bases removed from V and 0 bases from J, the gap between germline ends came to 20 bases. The CDR3 contains 17 residues. The germline gives CDR1 SGHTA, CDR2 FQGNSA. The CDR3 reads CASSAFEGGAFSYEQYF. The DNA of the CDR3 is TGTGCCAGCAGCGCATTCGAGGGGGGAGCGTTCTCCTACGAGCAGTACTTC.

The table lists this clone with a few counts. In nucleotides, the CDR3 is TGTGCCAGCAGCTTGGGAGGGACAGGGGAGGGGATGACTGAAGCTTTCTTT. Amino acid sequence: CASSLGGTGEGMTEAFF. The chain has TRBV5-4 and TRBJ1-1; 10 bases line up with TRBD1. The CDR3 loop spans 17 amino acids. The V and J ends lost 0 bases and 5 bases, in that order; junction bases with no gene match: 10. Germline loops: CDR1 SGHNT, CDR2 YYREEE (reference sequence).

The J gene is TRBJ2-7, the V gene TRBV9; no firm D call. The CDR3 extends over 15 amino acids. CDR1 and CDR2 (germline): SGDLS, YYNGEE. V shed 4 bases and J shed 0 bases, with 14 bases lying between them. The CDR3 DNA sequence: TGTGCCAGCAGCCCGCTCCTAGGAAGCTCCTACGAGCAGTACTTC. This gives the protein CASSPLLGSSYEQYF.

The chain combines TRBV5-6 with TRBJ2-6; D is ambiguous. This CDR3 contains 15 residues. Deletions cut 1 base from V and 0 bases from J, with 5 bases between. Germline V CDR1 and CDR2: SGHDT, YYEEEE. The CDR3 coding sequence is TGTGCCAGCAGCTTGCGAGACTCTGGGGCCAACGTCCTGACTTTC. Its translation is CASSLRDSGANVLTF.

The V and J genes are TRBV15 and TRBJ2-7; no clear D gene. From germline, CDR1 is LNHNV and CDR2 YYDKDF (reference sequence). This CDR3 contains 14 residues. The V end lost 1 base, the J end lost 5 bases, and 12 bases lay between the germline ends. The CDR3 spells CATSRAAARNEQYF. Here the CDR3 DNA reads TGTGCCACCAGCAGAGCGGCAGCTCGGAACGAGCAGTACTTC.

CDR3 sequence (DNA): TGTGCCAGCAGCCAAGATAGGATTACACAGCAGTACTTC. Protein sequence: CASSQDRITQQYF. This chain uses TRBV14 with TRBJ2-7; the D is unclear. Per germline, CDR1 SGHDN and CDR2 FVKESK. The germline V and J ends were trimmed by 0 bases and 8 bases, with 11 bases remaining between them. This CDR3 is built from 13 residues.

The V gene is TRBV10-3, the J gene TRBJ2-7; 12 bases map to TRBD1. In germline, CDR1 is ENHRY, CDR2 SYGVKD. This CDR3 spans 15 amino acids. The trim removed 5 bases at V and 2 bases at J, leaving 4 bases unmatched. As DNA, the CDR3 is TGTGCCATCAGTAAGGGACAGGGGGCCACCTACGAGCAGTACTTC. Translation gives CAISKGQGATYEQYF.

The chain couples TRBV11-2 to TRBJ2-1; 8 bases are a match to TRBD2. This CDR3 has 15 amino acids. The V segment lost 4 bases and the J segment 7 bases; nucleotides outside the gene matches: 9. Germline values: CDR1 SGHAT, CDR2 FQNNGV. CDR3 coding DNA: TGTGCCAGCAGCTCGAGCGGGAGAGCCTCGAATGAGCAGTTCTTC. This encodes CASSSSGRASNEQFF.

The chain combines TRBV15 with TRBJ1-2; the D gene is possibly TRBD1 (5 bases). CDR3 length: 14 amino acids. V was clipped by 0 bases and J by 8 bases, with 13 bases between them. The germline V gene has CDR1 LNHNV and CDR2 YYDKDF (reference sequence). In DNA form, the CDR3 reads TGTGCCACCAGCAGAGATGCCGCCGGGGGAGGCTACACCTTC. This encodes CATSRDAAGGGYTF.

The rearrangement links TRBV6-6 to TRBJ1-5, with D possibly matching TRBD1 (5 bases). The CDR3 sequence is 16 residues long. The germline V gene has CDR1 MNHNY and CDR2 SVGAGI (reference sequence). The V gene lost 6 bases and the J gene lost 6 bases, with 21 bases spanning the gap. CDR3 sequence (DNA): TGTGCCAGCAGCTCTAGGGCCGACGTAAGGGGTCAGCCCCAGCATTTT. It yields the protein CASSSRADVRGQPQHF.

This clone was found once. The rearrangement joins TRBV7-2 to TRBJ1-3, with unresolved D. The CDR3 consists of 14 residues. Germline CDR1 and CDR2: SGHTA and FQGNSA. Trimming cost V 0 bases and J 3 bases, with 6 bases left between them. Written as DNA, the CDR3 is TGTGCCAGCAGCTTAGCAGGCCTTGGAAACACCATATATTTT. It specifies CASSLAGLGNTIYF.

A note on this clone: One junction end does not reproduce the germline sequence, and a read error may be involved. The chain has TRBV7-7 and TRBJ2-5, with D hard to call. The CDR3 extends over 13 amino acids. Germline CDR1 is SSHAT and CDR2 is FNYEAQ (reference sequence). The CDR3 region has the DNA TGTGCTAGCAGCTTAGACCAACTAAAAACCCAGTACTTC. Its translation is CASSLDQLKTQYF. The entire variable domain, with the rest obtained from reference TRBV7-7 and TRBJ2-5, is as follows: GAGVSQSPRYKVTKRGQDVTLRCDPISSHATLYWYQQALGQGPEFLTYFNYEAQPDKSGLPSDRFSAERPEGSISTLTIQRTEQRDSAMYRCASSLDQLKTQYFGPGTRLLVL.

The chain is built from TRBV19 and TRBJ2-7; 9 bases match TRBD1. This CDR3 spans 14 amino acids. Germline lookup yields CDR1 LNHDA and CDR2 SQIVND (reference sequence). The ends lost 5 bases at V and 6 bases at J; junction bases unmatched: 8. For the CDR3, the DNA is TGTGCCAGTAGTCAGGGACAGGGAGGGTCCGAGCAGTACTTC. The encoded protein is CASSQGQGGSEQYF. The full variable domain, its missing parts supplied by reference TRBV19 and TRBJ2-7, is DGGITQSPKYLFRKEGQNVTLSCEQNLNHDAMYWYRQDPGQGLRLIYYSQIVNDFQKGDIAEGYSVSREKKESFPLTVTSAQKNPTAFYLCASSQGQGGSEQYFGPGTRLTVT.